This T cell receptor (beta chain) was retrieved from a study of T-cell reconstitution after alpha-beta-depleted transplantation in children. Study results and caveats: T-cell numbers and diversity one year post-transplant derived largely from freshly generated T cells. The study traced high day-60 TCRbeta diversity in some patients to surviving recipient T cells and thymic progenitors. Approximately two months post-transplant, alpha-beta T cells reportedly originated from several hundred expanded graft clones.

Unique molecular identifiers were incorporated when the TCRbeta library was constructed. MiXCR, applied by TCRdb to the PCR reads, yields one record per CDR3 protein. The table has roughly 180,000 distinct CDR3 sequences, more than 9.5% seen once. The germline CDR1 and CDR2 sequences are SGHAT and FQNNGV. The CDR3 covers 14 residues. Trimming pared 3 bases from V and 5 bases from J, leaving 10 bases between. This clonotype was seen many times. No antigen is known for it. The sample in question was PBMCs, obtained before TCRalphabeta/CD19-depleted stem cell transplant. This TCR was sampled from a boy aged 2 to 10 with acute myeloid leukemia, due to receive a stem cell transplant. The V call is TRBV11-2, the J call TRBJ1-4, with D hard to call. CDR3 nucleotides: TGTGCCAGCAGCTTGACTGGCTTAAATGAAAAACTGTTTTTT. Translated: CASSLTGLNEKLFF.